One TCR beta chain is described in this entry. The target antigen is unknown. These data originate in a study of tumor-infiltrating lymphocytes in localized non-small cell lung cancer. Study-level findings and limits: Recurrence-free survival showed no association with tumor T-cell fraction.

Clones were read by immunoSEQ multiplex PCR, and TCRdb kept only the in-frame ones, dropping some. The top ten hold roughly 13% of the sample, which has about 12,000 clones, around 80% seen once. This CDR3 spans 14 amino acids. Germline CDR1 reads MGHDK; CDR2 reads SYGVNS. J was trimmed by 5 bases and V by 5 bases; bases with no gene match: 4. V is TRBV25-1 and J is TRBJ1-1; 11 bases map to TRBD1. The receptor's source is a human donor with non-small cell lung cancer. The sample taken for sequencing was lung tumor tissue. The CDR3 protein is CASSLGTGGTEAFF. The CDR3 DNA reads TGTGCCAGCAGTTTAGGGACAGGGGGAACTGAAGCTTTCTTT.